This T cell receptor beta chain was captured in a study of blood T cells in healthy people across ages. General study results and limits: Significant beta diversity loss was already apparent by age approximately 38, declining roughly linearly. Naive T cell percentage showed a strong correlation with TCR beta diversity. Estimates based on one million T cells were treated as lower bounds.

Using a J-beta primer mix together with a sample-barcoded 5' primer, a second PCR was run for 7 to 11 cycles. MiXCR, applied by TCRdb to the 5' RACE reads, yields one record per CDR3 protein. The sample has about 690,000 distinct CDR3 sequences, around 43% seen once; the top ten hold around 32%. This clonotype was detected once. Its antigen is currently unknown. All donors came from Russia, were Caucasian and healthy, and spanned ages about 6 to 100. Deletions cut 5 bases from V and 7 bases from J, with 21 bases between. The CDR3 covers 14 residues. Per the germline V gene, CDR1 is DFQATT and CDR2 is SNEGSKA (reference sequence).

Sequencing was done on a sample of blood. The source of this sequence is a man older than 75 in good health. The chain employs TRBV20-1 and TRBJ2-7; perhaps TRBD2 as D (6 bases). DNA of the CDR3: TGCAGTGCTCGGGAGTCTAGCGCGTACAATGAGCAGTACTTC. This encodes CSARESSAYNEQYF.